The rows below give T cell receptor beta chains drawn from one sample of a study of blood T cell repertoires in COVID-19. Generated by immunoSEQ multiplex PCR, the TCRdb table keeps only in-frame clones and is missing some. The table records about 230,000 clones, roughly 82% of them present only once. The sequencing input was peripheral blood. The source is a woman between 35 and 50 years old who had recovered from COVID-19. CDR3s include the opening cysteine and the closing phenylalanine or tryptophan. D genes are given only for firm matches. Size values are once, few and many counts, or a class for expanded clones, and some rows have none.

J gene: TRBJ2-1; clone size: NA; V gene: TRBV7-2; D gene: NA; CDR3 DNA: TGTGCCAGCAGCCAGGACATTCCGGGAGAGTTCTTC; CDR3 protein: CASSQDIPGEFF
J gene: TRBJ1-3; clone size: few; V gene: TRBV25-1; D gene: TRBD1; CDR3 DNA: TGTGCCAGCAGTGGACAGGGGGGGACTGGAAACACCATATATTTT; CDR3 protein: CASSGQGGTGNTIYF
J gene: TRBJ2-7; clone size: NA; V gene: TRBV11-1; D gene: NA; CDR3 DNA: TGTGCCAGCAGTCTCCCGGGACTCTCCGACGAGCAGTACTTC; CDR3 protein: CASSLPGLSDEQYF
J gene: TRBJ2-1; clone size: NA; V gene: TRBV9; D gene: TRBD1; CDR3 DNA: TGTGCCAGCAGCGTAATTGGGACAGGGGGTAACAATGAGCAGTTCTTC; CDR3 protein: CASSVIGTGGNNEQFF
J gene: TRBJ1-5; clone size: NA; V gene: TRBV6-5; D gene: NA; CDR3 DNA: TGTGCCAGCAGTTACCAGGGAAATCAGCCCCAGCATTTT; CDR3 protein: CASSYQGNQPQHF
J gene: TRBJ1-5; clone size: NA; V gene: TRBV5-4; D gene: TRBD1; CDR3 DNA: TGTGCCAGCAGCACAGGGGGGGCCGATCAGCCCCAGCATTTT; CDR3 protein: CASSTGGADQPQHF
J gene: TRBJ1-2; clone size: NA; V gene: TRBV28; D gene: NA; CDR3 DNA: TGTGCCAGCAGTTTATGGACTTCCCATTTTGGCTACACCTTC; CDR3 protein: CASSLWTSHFGYTF
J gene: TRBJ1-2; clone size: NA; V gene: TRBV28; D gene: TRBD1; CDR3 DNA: TGTGCCAGCAGTTTTTGGTTGTCGCTAACAGGGGTAATTGGCTACACCTTC; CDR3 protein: CASSFWLSLTGVIGYTF
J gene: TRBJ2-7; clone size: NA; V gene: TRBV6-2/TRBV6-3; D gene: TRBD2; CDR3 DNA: TGTGCCAGCAGTTACACTAGCGGGGGAAGCTCCTACGAGCAGTACTTC; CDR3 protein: CASSYTSGGSSYEQYF
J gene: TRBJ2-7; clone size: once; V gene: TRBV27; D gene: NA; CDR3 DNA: TGTGCCAGCAGTTCCGTCAGGGATATCCCCTACGAGCAGTACTTC; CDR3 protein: CASSSVRDIPYEQYF
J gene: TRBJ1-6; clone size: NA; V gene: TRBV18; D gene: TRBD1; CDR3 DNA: TGTGCCAGCTCGCAAGACTGGAGACAGGGAACACCCCTCCACTTT; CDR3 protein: CASSQDWRQGTPLHF
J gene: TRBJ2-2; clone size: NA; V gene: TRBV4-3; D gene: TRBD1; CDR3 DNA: TGCGCCAGCAGCCGCACACCAGGGGGTTCGAACACCGGGGAGCTGTTTTTT; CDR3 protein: CASSRTPGGSNTGELFF
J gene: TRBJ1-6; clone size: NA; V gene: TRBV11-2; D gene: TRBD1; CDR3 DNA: TGTGCCAGCAGCTTTACCGGGACAGGCAATTCACCCCTCCACTTT; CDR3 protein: CASSFTGTGNSPLHF
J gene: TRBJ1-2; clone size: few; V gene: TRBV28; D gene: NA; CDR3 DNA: TGTGCCAGCAGTTTGGGGCCGGAAAAACAGGATTTCAATATGGGCTACACCTTC; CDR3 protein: CASSLGPEKQDFNMGYTF
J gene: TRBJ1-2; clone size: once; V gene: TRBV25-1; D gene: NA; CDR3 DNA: TGTGCCAGCAGTGCGGGACACAACTATGGCTACACCTTC; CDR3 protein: CASSAGHNYGYTF
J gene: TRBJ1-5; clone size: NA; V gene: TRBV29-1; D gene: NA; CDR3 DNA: TGCAGCGTTGGTCCTAGTGGAAGCAATCAGCCCCAGCATTTT; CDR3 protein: CSVGPSGSNQPQHF
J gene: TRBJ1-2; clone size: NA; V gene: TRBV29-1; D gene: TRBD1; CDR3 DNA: TGCAGCGTTGAAAAGGACGGACAGGGCCGACACGGCTACACCTTC; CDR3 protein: CSVEKDGQGRHGYTF
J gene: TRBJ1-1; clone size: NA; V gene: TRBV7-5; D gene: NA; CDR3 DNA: TGTGCCAGAAGCTTACAGGGAGGGAACACTGAAGCTTTCTTT; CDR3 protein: CARSLQGGNTEAFF
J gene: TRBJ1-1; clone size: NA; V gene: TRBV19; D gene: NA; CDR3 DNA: TGTGCCAGTATGGTCCCTAGGGGAAGCGTGAACACTGAAGCTTTCTTT; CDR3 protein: CASMVPRGSVNTEAFF
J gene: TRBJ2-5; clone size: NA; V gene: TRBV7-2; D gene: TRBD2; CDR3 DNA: TGTGCCAGCAGCTTACTGGGGCTAGCGGGGACAAAAGGGGGAGAGACCCAGTACTTC; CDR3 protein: CASSLLGLAGTKGGETQYF